These 16 T cell receptor beta chains originate from one sample sequenced in a study of cytomegalovirus exposure and HLA in healthy donors. Primers: 60 Vbeta forward and 13 Jbeta reverse. Sequencing used immunoSEQ multiplex PCR; TCRdb keeps in-frame clones, though not all of them. This table has 83,000 or so clones, roughly 76% appearing once. Sequenced input: PBMCs. The receptors here all came from a woman younger than 45 in good health and CMV-seronegative.

The genes are TRBV18 and TRBJ2-3, with 8 positions matching TRBD2. This CDR3 has 13 residues. Germline V lookup: CDR1 KGHSH, CDR2 LQKENI. The V gene end was trimmed by 0 bases and the J gene end by 8 bases; junction bases not matched to a gene: 1. The CDR3 region has the DNA TGTGCCAGCTCACCACCGGCGGGAGGTACGCAGTATTTT. This translates into CASSPPAGGTQYF.

V is TRBV6-1 and J is TRBJ2-7, with D possibly matching TRBD2 (6 bases). Trimming shortened V by 2 bases and J by 6 bases, and 17 bases separated the two germline ends. Germline-derived CDR1 and CDR2 are MNHNS and SASEGT. CDR3 length: 15 amino acids. In nucleotides, the CDR3 is TGTGCCAGCAGTGAAAGTTGGGGGGACCAGTTCGAGCAGTACTTC. Translated, it gives CASSESWGDQFEQYF.

V usage is TRBV9 and J usage is TRBJ2-2, with D perhaps TRBD2 (6 bases). V lost 0 bases and J lost 7, with 10 bases in between. The germline V gene encodes CDR1 SGDLS and CDR2 YYNGEE. The length of the CDR3 is 14 residues. The CDR3 here is CASSVGSGGGELFF. CDR3 sequence (DNA): TGTGCCAGCAGCGTAGGTAGCGGAGGCGGGGAGCTGTTTTTT.

This clone was seen only a few times. This chain uses TRBV4-3 with TRBJ2-1; 10 positions match TRBD2. The junction had 11 bases not matched to a gene; V was cut back by 0 bases and J by 3 bases. The CDR3 totals 19 residues. Germline V gives CDR1 LGHNA, CDR2 YSLEER. Here the CDR3 reads CASSQESGRAQSGYNEQFF. The DNA for the CDR3 is TGCGCCAGCAGCCAAGAGAGCGGGAGGGCCCAATCTGGCTACAATGAGCAGTTCTTC.

This chain links TRBV30 with TRBJ2-2, with 12 bases that match TRBD2. This CDR3 is built from 17 residues. Germline V lookup: CDR1 GTSNPN, CDR2 SVGIG (reference sequence). V dropped 0 bases and J dropped 4; count of bases not matched to a gene: 6. The CDR3 loop is CAWSVTSGRSGTGELFF. The CDR3 nucleotides read TGTGCCTGGAGTGTCACTAGCGGGAGGTCGGGCACCGGGGAGCTGTTTTTT.

The chain couples TRBV7-2 to TRBJ1-5, with 10 nucleotides matching TRBD1. Looked up from germline, CDR1 is SGHTA and CDR2 is FQGNSA. V gave up 1 base and J gave up 7 bases; unmatched junction bases: 10. The CDR3 loop spans 17 amino acids. In DNA, the CDR3 is TGTGCCAGCAGCTTAGAAAGGGGGGACAGGGGAGGGCAGCCCCAGCATTTT. Translating it yields CASSLERGDRGGQPQHF. The full variable domain, completed using reference TRBV7-2 and TRBJ1-5, is GAGVSQSPSNKVTEKGKDVELRCDPISGHTALYWYRQSLGQGLEFLIYFQGNSAPDKSGLPSDRFSAERTGGSVSTLTIQRTQQEDSAVYLCASSLERGDRGGQPQHFGDGTRLSIL.

V usage is TRBV25-1 and J usage is TRBJ1-1, with D possibly being TRBD1 (6 bases). The CDR3 loop spans 11 amino acids. With 6 bases removed from V and 10 bases from J, the gap between germline ends came to 12 bases. Germline V gene lookup returns CDR1 MGHDK and CDR2 SYGVNS. The DNA of the CDR3 is TGTGCCAGCAGAATAGGGGGACGAGCTTTCTTT. Amino acid sequence: CASRIGGRAFF.

J is TRBJ1-1 and V is TRBV6-5; no reliable D call. Germline V gene sequence: CDR1 MNHEY, CDR2 SVGAGI. The CDR3 loop spans 15 amino acids. V was pared by 5 bases and J by 0 bases, with 13 bases between. As DNA, the CDR3 is TGTGCCAGCAGTCGCCTTTCCCAGGTGAACACTGAAGCTTTCTTT. As protein: CASSRLSQVNTEAFF.

The chain links TRBV7-9 to TRBJ2-1, with 10 nucleotides matching TRBD2. Germline V CDR1 and CDR2: SEHNR, FQNEAQ (reference sequence). J gave up 7 bases and V 5 bases, and 8 bases lay outside the gene matches. This CDR3 region has 15 residues. The CDR3 loop reads CASSQGASGRNEQFF. The DNA for the CDR3 is TGTGCCAGCAGCCAAGGGGCTAGCGGGAGAAATGAGCAGTTCTTC.

This chain connects TRBV28 to TRBJ2-1, with TRBD2 identical over 10 bases. V was clipped by 5 bases and J by 2 bases; unmatched bases: 6. Germline V lookup: CDR1 MDHEN, CDR2 SYDVKM. The CDR3 is made up of 16 amino acids. The CDR3 is CASSPDLAGAYNEQFF. CDR3 DNA sequence: TGTGCCAGCAGTCCAGACCTAGCGGGAGCCTACAATGAGCAGTTCTTC.

This chain joins TRBV20-1 and TRBJ2-1, with D perhaps matching TRBD2 (5 bases). Germline V gene sequence: CDR1 DFQATT, CDR2 SNEGSKA (reference sequence). Trimming cost V 0 bases and J 10 bases, with 7 bases left between them. The CDR3 contains 11 residues. CDR3 coding DNA: TGCAGTGCTAGAGAGGCGGGCGAGCAGTTCTTC. As protein: CSAREAGEQFF.

CDR3 nucleotide sequence: TGTGCTAGTGGTTTGGGCGGGCCCAATCAGCCCCAGCATTTT. This sequence encodes CASGLGGPNQPQHF. The chain carries TRBV12-5 and TRBJ1-5; D not certain. Trimming shortened V by 1 base and J by 3 bases, and 7 bases separated the two germline ends. The CDR3 is 14 residues long. CDR1 is LGHNT and CDR2 is FRNRAP in the germline V gene. Full variable domain (remainder filled in from reference TRBV12-5 and TRBJ1-5): DARVTQTPRHKVTEMGQEVTMRCQPILGHNTVFWYRQTMMQGLELLAYFRNRAPLDDSGMPKDRFSAEMPDATLATLKIQPSEPRDSAVYFCASGLGGPNQPQHFGDGTRLSIL.

This clone occurred once. DNA for the CDR3: TGTGCCAGCAGTGCGCCAGGGGAGAATCAGCCCCAGCATTTT. Translation: CASSAPGENQPQHF. The chain recombines TRBV28 with TRBJ1-5, with D perhaps matching TRBD1 (6 bases). The V end was cut by 5 bases, the J end by 4 bases, with 12 bases between. This CDR3 region has 14 residues. Germline V gene lookup returns CDR1 MDHEN and CDR2 SYDVKM.

The chain links TRBV28 to TRBJ1-1, with a tentative D call TRBD1 (5 bases). Germline lookup yields CDR1 MDHEN and CDR2 SYDVKM. The CDR3 totals 14 residues. Between the trimmed V and J ends, which lost 0 bases and 4 bases, there was a span of 9 bases. CDR3 DNA: TGTGCCAGCAGTTTATGGCCGCAGGGCACTGAAGCTTTCTTT. Translating gives CASSLWPQGTEAFF.

The chain combines TRBV13 with TRBJ1-2; 9 bases map to TRBD1. The germline gives CDR1 PRHDT, CDR2 FYEKMQ (reference sequence). V trimming: 2 bases; J trimming: 4 bases; junction bases outside the gene matches: 8. CDR3 length: 16 residues. The CDR3 bases are TGTGCCAGCAGCTTAAGCGGGACAGGGTCTAGCTATGGCTACACCTTC. Translation gives CASSLSGTGSSYGYTF.

The V and J genes are TRBV4-3 and TRBJ2-3; 9 positions match TRBD2. With V trimmed by 2 bases and J by 5 bases, 14 bases remained unmatched. Germline CDR1 and CDR2: LGHNA and YSLEER. The CDR3 contains 18 residues. The CDR3 DNA sequence: TGCGCCAGCAGCCAACCTCCCGGAGGAGCGGGAGGTGAAGATACGCAGTATTTT. This translates into CASSQPPGGAGGEDTQYF.